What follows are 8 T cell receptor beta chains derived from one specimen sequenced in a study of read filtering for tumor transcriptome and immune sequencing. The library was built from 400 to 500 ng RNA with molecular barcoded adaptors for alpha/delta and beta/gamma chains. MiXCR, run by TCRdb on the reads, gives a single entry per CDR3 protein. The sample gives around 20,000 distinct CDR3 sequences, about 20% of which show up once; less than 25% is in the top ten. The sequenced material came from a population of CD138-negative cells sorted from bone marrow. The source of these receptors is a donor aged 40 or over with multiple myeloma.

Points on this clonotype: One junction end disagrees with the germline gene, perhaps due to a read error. The CDR3 sequence is CSGGTDTQNF. The CDR3 bases are TGCAGCGGGGGCACAGACACGCAGAATTTT. This chain links TRBV29-1 with TRBJ2-3, with TRBD1 as a possible D gene (5 bases). This CDR3 has 10 residues. Germline V gene lookup returns CDR1 SQVTM and CDR2 ANQGSEA.

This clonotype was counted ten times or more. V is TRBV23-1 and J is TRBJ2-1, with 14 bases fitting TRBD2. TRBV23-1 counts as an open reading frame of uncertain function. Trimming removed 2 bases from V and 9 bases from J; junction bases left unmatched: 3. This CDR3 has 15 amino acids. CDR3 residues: CASSQQTSGRVEQFF. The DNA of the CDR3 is TGCGCCAGCAGTCAACAGACTAGCGGGAGGGTTGAGCAGTTCTTC.

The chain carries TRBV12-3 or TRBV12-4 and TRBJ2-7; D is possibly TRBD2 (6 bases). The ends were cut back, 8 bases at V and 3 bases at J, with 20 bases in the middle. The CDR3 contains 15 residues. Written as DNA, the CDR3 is TGTGCCAGCGGGGCGAAGGAGGAGGGGAACTACGAGCAGTACTTC. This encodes CASGAKEEGNYEQYF.

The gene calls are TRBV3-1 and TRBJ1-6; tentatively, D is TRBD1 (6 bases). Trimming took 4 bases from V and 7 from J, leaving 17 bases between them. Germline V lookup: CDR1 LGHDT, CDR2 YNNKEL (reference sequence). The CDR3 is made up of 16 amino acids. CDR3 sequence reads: CASSRGSGQPNSPLHF. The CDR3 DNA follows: TGTGCCAGCAGCCGAGGAAGCGGACAGCCAAATTCACCCCTCCACTTT.

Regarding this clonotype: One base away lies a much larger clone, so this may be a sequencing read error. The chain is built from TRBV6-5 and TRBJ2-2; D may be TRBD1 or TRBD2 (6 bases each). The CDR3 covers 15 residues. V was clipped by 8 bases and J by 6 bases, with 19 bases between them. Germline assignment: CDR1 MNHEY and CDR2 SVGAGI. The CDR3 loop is CASPPGGAVPGELFF. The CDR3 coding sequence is TGTGCCAGCCCCCCCGGGGGCGCGGTCCCCGGGGAGCTGTTTTTT.

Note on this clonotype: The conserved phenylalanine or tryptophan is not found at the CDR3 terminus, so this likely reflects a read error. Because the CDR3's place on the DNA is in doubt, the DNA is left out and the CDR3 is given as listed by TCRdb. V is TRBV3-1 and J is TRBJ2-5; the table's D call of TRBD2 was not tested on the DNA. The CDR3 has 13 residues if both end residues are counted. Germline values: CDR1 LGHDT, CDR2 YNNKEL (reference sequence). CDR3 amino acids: CASSQGLKETQCS.

The CDR3 protein is CASSIRMGTGELFF. The CDR3 bases are TGTGCCAGCAGTATAAGGATGGGCACCGGGGAGCTGTTTTTT. This chain uses TRBV12-3 or TRBV12-4 with TRBJ2-2; D remains unclear. The CDR3 totals 14 residues. Trimming took off 5 bases at V and 4 bases at J, with 11 bases between the two ends.

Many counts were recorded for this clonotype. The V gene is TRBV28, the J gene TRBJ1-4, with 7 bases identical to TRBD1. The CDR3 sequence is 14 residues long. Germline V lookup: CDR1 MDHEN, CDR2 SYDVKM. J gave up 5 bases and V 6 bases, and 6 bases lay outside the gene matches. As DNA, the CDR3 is TGTGCCAGCAGCCTGACAGGGCTAAATGAAAAACTGTTTTTT. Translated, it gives CASSLTGLNEKLFF. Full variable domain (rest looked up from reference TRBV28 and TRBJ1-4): DVKVTQSSRYLVKRTGEKVFLECVQDMDHENMFWYRQDPGLGLRLIYFSYDVKMKEKGDIPEGYSVSREKKERFSLILESASTNQTSMYLCASSLTGLNEKLFFGSGTQLSVL.